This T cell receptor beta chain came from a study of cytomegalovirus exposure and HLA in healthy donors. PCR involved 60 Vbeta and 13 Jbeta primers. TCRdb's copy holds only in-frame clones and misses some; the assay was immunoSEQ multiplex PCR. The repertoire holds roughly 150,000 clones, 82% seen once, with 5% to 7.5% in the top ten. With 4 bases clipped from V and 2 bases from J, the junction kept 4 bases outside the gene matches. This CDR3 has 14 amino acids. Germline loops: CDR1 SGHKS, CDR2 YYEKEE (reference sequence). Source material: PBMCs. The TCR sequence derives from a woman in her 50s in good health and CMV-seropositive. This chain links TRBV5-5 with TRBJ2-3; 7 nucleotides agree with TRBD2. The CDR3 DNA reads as TGTGCCAGCAGCCCCGGGACTAACACAGATACGCAGTATTTT. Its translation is CASSPGTNTDTQYF.